This is a list of T cell receptor beta chains from one sample in a study of blood T cell repertoires in COVID-19. Measured with immunoSEQ multiplex PCR; TCRdb has only the in-frame clones, and not every one. Found here are approximately 300,000 clones, about nine tenths of them singletons; the top ten hold roughly 2.6%. The source material was PBMCs or T cells enriched from blood (not recorded which). Every receptor here comes from a man in his 60s who had recovered from COVID-19. Both conserved end residues are part of each CDR3. Fields, in order: V gene, clone size, D gene, J gene, CDR3 protein, CDR3 DNA. The D gene is left open where the match is weak. Expanded clones are given a class, and other clones once, few, many or no size at all.

>TRBV7-8|once|TRBD2|TRBJ2-1
CASCRLAGGRPLNEQFF
TGTGCCAGCTGCCGACTAGCGGGGGGGCGGCCCCTTAATGAGCAGTTCTTC
>TRBV12-3/TRBV12-4|NA|NA|TRBJ2-7
CASSTHRVSEQYF
TGTGCCAGCAGCACCCACAGGGTAAGCGAGCAGTACTTC
>TRBV5-6|NA|TRBD1|TRBJ1-2
CASSLGSPGQGRDYGYTF
TGTGCCAGCAGCTTGGGATCTCCGGGACAGGGTAGAGACTATGGCTACACCTTC
>TRBV30|NA|TRBD1|TRBJ1-1
CAWSWDRESEAFF
TGTGCCTGGAGTTGGGACAGAGAGTCTGAAGCTTTCTTT
>TRBV30|NA|TRBD2|TRBJ2-7
CAWSVWGGSSYEQYF
TGTGCCTGGAGTGTTTGGGGGGGGAGCTCCTACGAGCAGTACTTC
>TRBV11-3|NA|NA|TRBJ2-5
CASSAPSSETQYF
TGTGCCAGCAGCGCCCCAAGTAGTGAGACCCAGTACTTC
>TRBV6-6|NA|NA|TRBJ1-6
CASRMTGVNSPLHF
TGTGCCAGCAGAATGACAGGAGTTAATTCACCCCTCCACTTT
>TRBV6-2/TRBV6-3|NA|TRBD2|TRBJ2-7
CASSYGRGIYEQYF
TGTGCCAGCAGTTACGGGCGGGGGATATACGAGCAGTACTTC
>TRBV5-4|few|TRBD1|TRBJ2-3
CASSLRDRLYF
TGTGCCAGCAGTTTACGGGACAGGCTCTATTTT
>TRBV12-5|NA|TRBD1|TRBJ2-2
CASGLTTGGATGELFF
TGTGCTAGTGGTCTCACGACAGGGGGCGCCACCGGGGAGCTGTTTTTT
>TRBV29-1|NA|NA|TRBJ2-1
CSAKGGASYNEQFF
TGCAGCGCAAAAGGGGGAGCGTCCTACAATGAGCAGTTCTTC